This entry lists 32 T cell receptor beta chains sequenced from one sample in a study of T cell repertoires in cytomegalovirus infection. MiXCR, run by TCRdb on the reads, gives a single entry per CDR3 protein. Of roughly 280,000 distinct CDR3 sequences listed, roughly 13% were seen once; the top ten hold around 9.5%. Sequences were obtained from PBMCs. The receptors here all came from a human donor in good health (CMV status not recorded). Some clones in this sample may be carry-over from other donors' samples.

This clonotype was recorded many times. The chain links TRBV28 to TRBJ2-7; the D gene is possibly TRBD2 (5 bases). Germline lookup yields CDR1 MDHEN and CDR2 SYDVKM. The CDR3 loop spans 13 amino acids. V was cut by 7 bases and J by 6 bases, with 16 bases left in between. The CDR3 DNA sequence: TGTGCCAGCACCCCATCGAGGGTAAGCGAGCAGTACTTC. It yields the protein CASTPSRVSEQYF. Looking up the rest from reference TRBV28 and TRBJ2-7 gives the full variable domain: DVKVTQSSRYLVKRTGEKVFLECVQDMDHENMFWYRQDPGLGLRLIYFSYDVKMKEKGDIPEGYSVSREKKERFSLILESASTNQTSMYLCASTPSRVSEQYFGPGTRLTVT.

The chain's CDR3 is CASSFLPGPIETQYF. DNA for the CDR3: TGTGCCAGCAGCTTTCTCCCGGGTCCCATAGAGACCCAGTACTTC. The chain carries TRBV5-6 and TRBJ2-5; D is undetermined. The CDR3 is 15 residues long. V lost 2 bases and J 4 bases, leaving 15 bases between the germline ends. From germline, CDR1 is SGHDT and CDR2 YYEEEE.

This clonotype was recorded many times. The chain combines TRBV28 with TRBJ2-5; D gene ambiguous. CDR3 length: 11 residues. Deletions cut 6 bases from V and 5 bases from J, with 7 bases between. CDR1 and CDR2 from the germline V gene are MDHEN and SYDVKM. CDR3 sequence (DNA): TGTGCCAGCAGCCCTTTTGAGACCCAGTACTTC. This encodes CASSPFETQYF.

In this sample, this clonotype turned up many times. Written as DNA, the CDR3 is TGTGCCAGCAGCTTCTTGGGGGGATCCTACAATGAGCAGTTCTTC. Its protein product is CASSFLGGSYNEQFF. J is TRBJ2-1 and V is TRBV7-2; tentatively, D is TRBD2 (6 bases). There are 15 residues in the CDR3. V shed 3 bases and J shed 1 base, with 10 bases lying between them. Germline V gene data show CDR1 as SGHTA and CDR2 as FQGNSA.

This clonotype was picked up a small number of times. The chain combines TRBV20-1 with TRBJ2-3; D might be TRBD1 (6 bases). The CDR3 consists of 15 residues. Germline loops: CDR1 DFQATT, CDR2 SNEGSKA (reference sequence). V was shortened by 3 bases and J by 5 bases, with 18 bases between the two germline ends. The CDR3 nucleotides are TGCAGTGCTAGGAATACAGGGCGCTTATTAGATACGCAGTATTTT. It yields the protein CSARNTGRLLDTQYF.

V is TRBV25-1 and J is TRBJ2-1; 11 positions match TRBD1. V lost 6 bases to trimming and J lost 7 bases; unmatched junction nucleotides: 14. The CDR3 loop spans 17 amino acids. Germline V gene sequence: CDR1 MGHDK, CDR2 SYGVNS. The CDR3 loop is CASSADRGLSTRNEQFF. The DNA for the CDR3 is TGTGCCAGCAGCGCGGACAGGGGGCTTTCTACAAGGAATGAGCAGTTCTTC.

This clonotype was seen a handful of times. The V call is TRBV29-1, the J call TRBJ1-5; D remains unclear. The V end lost 4 bases, the J end lost 5 bases, and 12 bases lay between the germline ends. The CDR3 has 13 residues. The germline gives CDR1 SQVTM, CDR2 ANQGSEA. The CDR3 loop reads CSVAKARDQPQHF. CDR3 in DNA: TGCAGCGTTGCGAAGGCTAGAGATCAGCCCCAGCATTTT.

There are many counts of this clonotype. The J gene is TRBJ2-1, the V gene TRBV7-9; D possibly matches TRBD1 or TRBD2 (5 bases each). Germline-derived CDR1 and CDR2 are SEHNR and FQNEAQ (reference sequence). The CDR3 extends over 15 amino acids. Trimming pared 2 bases from V and 9 bases from J, leaving 17 bases between. The CDR3 nucleotides are TGTGCCAGCAGCTTAAGGGACCTCGGTGGGGGTGAGCAGTTCTTC. It translates to CASSLRDLGGGEQFF. The full variable domain, in which reference TRBV7-9 and TRBJ2-1 provide the parts outside the CDR3, is DTGVSQNPRHKITKRGQNVTFRCDPISEHNRLYWYRQTLGQGPEFLTYFQNEAQLEKSRLLSDRFSAERPKGSFSTLEIQRTEQGDSAMYLCASSLRDLGGGEQFFGPGTRLTVL.

This clonotype was seen repeatedly, ten times or more. This chain joins TRBV5-6 and TRBJ2-2; D gene unclear. The V gene's germline CDR1 is SGHDT and CDR2 YYEEEE. Trimming removed 1 base at V and 0 bases at J, with 10 bases between. The CDR3 contains 16 residues. CDR3 region: CASSLFGRTNTGELFF. Here the CDR3 DNA reads TGTGCCAGCAGCTTGTTCGGCAGGACGAACACCGGGGAGCTGTTTTTT.

This clonotype was seen more than once but under ten times. The genes are TRBV28 and TRBJ1-2, with a weak D call TRBD1 (5 bases). V was clipped by 7 bases and J by 8 bases, with 14 bases between them. The CDR3 runs 12 residues. The germline V gene has CDR1 MDHEN and CDR2 SYDVKM. The CDR3 reads CASTMGPRGYTF. CDR3 bases: TGTGCCAGCACCATGGGGCCTCGAGGCTACACCTTC.

This clonotype was observed many times. CDR3 in amino acids: CSASGGNGNTIYF. DNA of the CDR3: TGCAGTGCTAGCGGGGGAAACGGAAACACCATATATTTT. The rearrangement uses TRBV20-1 and TRBJ1-3; possibly TRBD1 for D (5 bases). Trimming took 3 bases from V and 4 from J, leaving 10 bases between them. The CDR3 extends over 13 amino acids. From germline, CDR1 is DFQATT and CDR2 SNEGSKA (reference sequence).

This clonotype has only a few counts. The chain couples TRBV29-1 to TRBJ2-3; the match to TRBD1 covers 8 bases. Trimming removed 5 bases from V and 2 bases from J; junction bases left unmatched: 6. The CDR3 extends over 14 amino acids. Germline CDR1 is SQVTM and CDR2 is ANQGSEA. The CDR3: CSVRDRRTTDTQYF. CDR3 nucleotide sequence: TGCAGCGTTCGGGACAGGCGGACCACAGATACGCAGTATTTT.

The chain couples TRBV10-3 to TRBJ2-1; D not resolved. Trimming took 4 bases from V and 6 from J, leaving 10 bases between them. The CDR3 consists of 13 residues. CDR1 and CDR2 from the germline V gene are ENHRY and SYGVKD. This CDR3 reads CAISALGSNEQFF. CDR3 coding DNA: TGTGCCATCAGTGCGCTAGGGTCCAATGAGCAGTTCTTC.

This clonotype was observed at least ten times. The chain has TRBV28 and TRBJ2-7; 9 nucleotides match TRBD2. Per the germline V gene, CDR1 is MDHEN and CDR2 is SYDVKM. V shed 6 bases, J shed 6 bases, and the junction held 6 bases outside the gene matches. The CDR3 is 13 amino acids. CDR3 nucleotide sequence: TGTGCCAGCAGACGTAGCGGGAGTCCCGAGCAGTACTTC. Translation: CASRRSGSPEQYF.

This clonotype was counted at least ten times. The chain employs TRBV7-9 and TRBJ2-1; D is perhaps TRBD1 or TRBD2 (5 bases each). This CDR3 has 14 residues. In germline, CDR1 is SEHNR, CDR2 FQNEAQ (reference sequence). Trimming shortened V by 1 base and J by 7 bases, and 11 bases separated the two germline ends. CDR3 residues: CASSLGSGTNEQFF. The CDR3 region has the DNA TGTGCCAGCAGCTTAGGGTCAGGGACGAATGAGCAGTTCTTC.

A few counts support this clonotype. The gene calls are TRBV6-2 or TRBV6-3 and TRBJ2-5, with D tentatively TRBD2 (6 bases). The V and J ends lost 6 bases and 3 bases respectively, with 14 bases between them. This CDR3 has 14 residues. Germline assignment: CDR1 MNHEY and CDR2 SVGEGT. This chain's CDR3 is CASRPIPGEETQYF. The CDR3 coding sequence is TGTGCCAGCAGACCAATCCCGGGAGAAGAGACCCAGTACTTC.

This clonotype was seen repeatedly, ten times or more. This chain connects TRBV7-9 to TRBJ2-7; D remains ambiguous. Germline-derived CDR1 and CDR2 are SEHNR and FQNEAQ (reference sequence). V was trimmed by 1 base and J by 0 bases, leaving 7 bases between them. The CDR3 length is 14 residues. The CDR3 spells CASSLDDFSYEQYF. The CDR3 bases are TGTGCCAGCAGCTTAGACGACTTCTCCTACGAGCAGTACTTC.

This clonotype appeared a few times. The rearrangement uses TRBV24-1 and TRBJ2-3; 7 bases fit TRBD2. The trim removed 1 base at V and 6 bases at J, leaving 6 bases unmatched. Germline V CDR1 and CDR2: KGHDR, SFDVKD. The CDR3 contains 15 residues. This chain's CDR3 is CATSDFGGSSDTQYF. Here the CDR3 DNA reads TGTGCCACCAGTGATTTTGGCGGGAGCTCGGATACGCAGTATTTT.

The chain is built from TRBV7-8 and TRBJ2-7; D uncertain. This CDR3 has 13 amino acids. The V end lost 5 bases, the J end lost 6 bases, and 14 bases lay between the germline ends. The germline V gene has CDR1 SGHVS and CDR2 FQNEAQ. This chain's CDR3 is CASSAQLGSEQYF. The CDR3 nucleotides are TGTGCCAGCAGCGCCCAACTGGGAAGCGAGCAGTACTTC.

This clonotype was picked up many times. The rearrangement links TRBV19 to TRBJ1-1, with 11 bases identical to TRBD1. With V trimmed by 3 bases and J by 0 bases, 9 bases remained unmatched. Germline loops: CDR1 LNHDA, CDR2 SQIVND (reference sequence). The CDR3 totals 18 residues. The CDR3 is CASSIPRDRGFMNTEAFF. CDR3 nucleotide sequence: TGTGCCAGTAGTATCCCCCGGGACAGGGGGTTCATGAACACTGAAGCTTTCTTT.

This clonotype came up many times. The V and J genes are TRBV12-3 or TRBV12-4 and TRBJ2-7; TRBD1 matches at 9 bases. This CDR3 has 15 amino acids. Unmatched junction bases numbered 6, after V lost 6 bases and J lost 0 bases. The CDR3 DNA reads TGTGCCAGCAGACCTCAGACAGGGGGCTCCTACGAGCAGTACTTC. Amino acids: CASRPQTGGSYEQYF.

This clonotype was counted only a few times. The chain uses TRBV20-1 and TRBJ1-1; weak D call: TRBD1 (5 bases). V was pared by 3 bases and J by 1 base, with 12 bases between. Germline V CDR1 and CDR2: DFQATT, SNEGSKA (reference sequence). CDR3 length equals 14 residues. CDR3 sequence (DNA): TGCAGTGCTAGGGACCGGCAGGGGAACACTGAAGCTTTCTTT. Protein: CSARDRQGNTEAFF.

In its sample, this clonotype was seen once. The chain joins TRBV19 to TRBJ1-5; D not certain. Germline-derived CDR1 and CDR2 are LNHDA and SQIVND (reference sequence). V was pared by 10 bases and J by 1 base, with 11 bases between. The CDR3 loop spans 13 amino acids. The CDR3 region is CATESPSNQPQHF. The CDR3 DNA follows: TGTGCCACAGAATCCCCGAGCAATCAGCCCCAGCATTTT.

The chain uses TRBV29-1 and TRBJ2-5; D might be TRBD1 or TRBD2, each matching 5 bases. The V end was cut by 4 bases, the J end by 0 bases, with 18 bases between. CDR1 and CDR2 (germline): SQVTM, ANQGSEA. The CDR3 sequence is 16 residues long. The CDR3 bases are TGCAGCGTTGTGGATGGTAGGGGACGGGACCAAGAGACCCAGTACTTC. This translates into CSVVDGRGRDQETQYF.

In its sample, this clonotype was seen a few times. The chain carries TRBV6-2 or TRBV6-3 and TRBJ2-7; D gene unclear. Trimming shortened V by 0 bases and J by 3 bases, and 9 bases separated the two germline ends. CDR3 length: 14 amino acids. CDR1 is MNHEY, CDR2 SVGEGT, per germline. CDR3 in DNA: TGTGCCAGCAGTTACTCAGCGTCGGACTACGAGCAGTACTTC. It translates to CASSYSASDYEQYF.

This clonotype was seen at least ten times. This rearrangement joins TRBV7-2 to TRBJ2-1; D ambiguous. Germline lookup yields CDR1 SGHTA and CDR2 FQGNSA. The ends were cut back, 4 bases at V and 7 bases at J, with 11 bases in the middle. The CDR3 extends over 13 amino acids. The CDR3 loop is CASSSYNWNEQFF. The CDR3 nucleotides are TGTGCCAGCAGCTCCTATAACTGGAATGAGCAGTTCTTC.

In this sample, this clonotype turned up a few times. The chain links TRBV5-1 to TRBJ2-5; 9 bases match TRBD2. V lost 4 bases and J lost 5; bases outside the gene matches: 6. Germline V lookup: CDR1 SGHRS, CDR2 YFSETQ. This CDR3 region has 14 residues. Here the CDR3 DNA reads TGCGCCAGCAGCCCCGGACTAGCGAGGGAGACCCAGTACTTC. Protein: CASSPGLARETQYF. Drawing the rest from reference TRBV5-1 and TRBJ2-5, the complete variable domain is KAGVTQTPRYLIKTRGQQVTLSCSPISGHRSVSWYQQTPGQGLQFLFEYFSETQRNKGNFPGRFSGRQFSNSRSEMNVSTLELGDSALYLCASSPGLARETQYFGPGTRLLVL.

The DNA of the CDR3 is TGTGCCAGCAGCCCCGGACTAGCGGGAGACGATGAGCAGTTCTTC. This codes for CASSPGLAGDDEQFF. The chain couples TRBV6-2 or TRBV6-3 to TRBJ2-1; 13 nucleotides match TRBD2. The germline gives CDR1 MNHEY, CDR2 SVGEGT. The CDR3 loop spans 15 amino acids. The trim removed 6 bases at V and 8 bases at J, leaving 7 bases unmatched.

There are a few counts of this clonotype. The V gene is TRBV4-1, the J gene TRBJ2-7; tentatively, D is TRBD1 or TRBD2 (5 bases each). The V gene's germline CDR1 is MGHRA and CDR2 YSYEKL. V gave up 2 bases and J gave up 0 bases, with 17 bases separating them. The CDR3 is 17 residues long. CDR3 coding DNA: TGCGCCAGCAGCCAACCCAACTCCGGGACCAGCTCCTACGAGCAGTACTTC. This translates into CASSQPNSGTSSYEQYF.

V is TRBV20-1 and J is TRBJ1-4; D call uncertain. The CDR3 loop spans 14 amino acids. Germline CDR1 DFQATT, CDR2 SNEGSKA (reference sequence). Trimming removed 6 bases at V and 5 bases at J, with 16 bases between. The CDR3 region has the DNA TGCAGTGCCCACCGCCCACCCACAAATGAAAAACTGTTTTTT. Its translation: CSAHRPPTNEKLFF.

This CDR3 reads CASSQGSRTEEETQYF. In DNA form, the CDR3 reads TGCGCCAGCAGCCAAGGATCCCGGACAGAAGAAGAGACCCAGTACTTC. The chain couples TRBV4-3 to TRBJ2-5; D may be TRBD1 (6 bases). V was cut by 1 base and J by 3 bases, with 15 bases left in between. The germline CDR1 and CDR2 sequences are LGHNA and YSLEER. The CDR3 sequence is 16 residues long.

This clonotype was seen a handful of times. The chain joins TRBV7-9 to TRBJ2-7; D unclear. The CDR3 covers 12 residues. Germline CDR1 and CDR2: SEHNR and FQNEAQ (reference sequence). With 4 bases removed from V and 6 bases from J, the gap between germline ends came to 10 bases. The CDR3 DNA reads TGTGCCAGCAGCTCTGGGCCGGCCGAGCAGTACTTC. Amino acids: CASSSGPAEQYF.